This is a list of T cell receptor beta chains from one sample in a study of cytomegalovirus exposure and HLA in healthy donors. This table comes from immunoSEQ multiplex PCR, and its TCRdb copy is limited to in-frame clones, with some not included. The sample lists roughly 120,000 clones, roughly 86% occurring once. The sequenced material came from PBMCs. Receptors originate from a man aged 25 to 40 in good health and CMV-seronegative. Each CDR3 is given with its conserved first and last residue. Each record gives: clone size, V gene, D gene, J gene, CDR3 DNA, CDR3 protein. The D gene is left open where the match is weak. Clone size, where shown, is once, few, many, or a class for clones that have expanded.

NA	TRBV15	TRBD1	TRBJ1-2	TGTGCCACCAGCAGAGATTCCCCCGGGACAGGGCGAGGCTACACCTTC	CATSRDSPGTGRGYTF
NA	TRBV27	NA	TRBJ2-7	TGTGCCAGCAGGGCTACAGTGAGCTCCTACGAGCAGTACTTC	CASRATVSSYEQYF
NA	TRBV6-5	TRBD1	TRBJ2-5	TGTGCCAGCAAGAAGGACAGGGGACTCCAAGAGACCCAGTACTTC	CASKKDRGLQETQYF
NA	TRBV21-1	NA	TRBJ1-1	TGTGCCAGCTCTGAGACAGGGAGGAGAACGAACACTGAAGCTTTCTTT	CASSETGRRTNTEAFF
NA	TRBV6-5	TRBD1	TRBJ1-5	TGTGCCAGCAGTAGAGACAGGGTTCAGCCCCAGCATTTT	CASSRDRVQPQHF
NA	TRBV28	TRBD2	TRBJ2-3	TGTGCCAGCAGTTTGATCGCGGGAGGACTCACAGATACGCAGTATTTT	CASSLIAGGLTDTQYF
NA	TRBV11-3	NA	TRBJ1-1	TGTGCCAGCAGCTCCAGGGGTTGGACTGAAGCTTTCTTT	CASSSRGWTEAFF
NA	TRBV18	TRBD1	TRBJ2-1	TGTGCCAGCTCGCAGTCGTTGACAGGGGGTACGATCTACAATGAGCAGTTCTTC	CASSQSLTGGTIYNEQFF
NA	TRBV19	TRBD1	TRBJ1-5	TGTGCCAGTAGACCCGGACAGGTGTATAGCAATCAGCCCCAGCATTTT	CASRPGQVYSNQPQHF
NA	TRBV19	NA	TRBJ2-7	TGTGCCAGTAGTATAGGCGGAAGGGAGCAGTACTTC	CASSIGGREQYF
NA	TRBV25-1	TRBD1	TRBJ1-2	TGTGCCAGCAGTGGGGAGGGACAGGGAGGGCCCTACTATGGCTACACCTTC	CASSGEGQGGPYYGYTF
NA	TRBV7-2	TRBD1	TRBJ2-5	TGTGCCAGCAGCCGGACAGGGCTTCAAGAGACCCAGTACTTC	CASSRTGLQETQYF
NA	TRBV27	NA	TRBJ2-3	TGTGCCAGCACCGACGCCGGGGGTCATCAAGATACGCAGTATTTT	CASTDAGGHQDTQYF
NA	TRBV28	TRBD1	TRBJ2-1	TGTGCCAGCAGGCCCCTAGGGCAGGGGGCAGGCAATGAGCAGTTCTTC	CASRPLGQGAGNEQFF
NA	TRBV11-2	NA	TRBJ2-5	TGTGCCAGCAATAATAAGGGGCTGGAGACCCAGTACTTC	CASNNKGLETQYF
NA	TRBV5-1	NA	TRBJ2-2	TGCGCCAGCAGCCCCCTCCGGGGACACGAGACGAACACCGGGGAGCTGTTTTTT	CASSPLRGHETNTGELFF
once	TRBV27	TRBD1	TRBJ2-1	TGTGCCAGCAGTTTTCATGGGACAGGGCGAATAAATGAGCAGTTCTTC	CASSFHGTGRINEQFF
NA	TRBV28	TRBD1	TRBJ1-2	TGTGCCAGCAGTCAAGGGACAGTCACATATGGCTACACCTTC	CASSQGTVTYGYTF
NA	TRBV4-1	NA	TRBJ2-4	TGCGCCAGCAGCCAAGAGACACCCCCGAGTATCTCGGCCAAAAACATTCAGTACTTC	CASSQETPPSISAKNIQYF
NA	TRBV28	NA	TRBJ1-5	TGTGCCAGCAGTCAAGACAGGATCCCTCAGCCCCAGCATTTT	CASSQDRIPQPQHF
NA	TRBV28	NA	TRBJ2-1	TGTGCCAGCAACGCCAGGCTCAGCTCCTACAATGAGCAGTTCTTC	CASNARLSSYNEQFF
NA	TRBV28	NA	TRBJ1-1	TGTGCCAGCAGAACGACTGTTTTTGAAGCTTTCTTT	CASRTTVFEAFF
NA	TRBV27	NA	TRBJ1-1	TGTGCCAGCAGTTTGGGAGGGTTTGTCACTGAAGCTTTCTTT	CASSLGGFVTEAFF
NA	TRBV5-1	TRBD2	TRBJ2-5	TGCGCCAGCGGGTCTATAGCGGGGGAAGAGACCCAGTACTTC	CASGSIAGEETQYF
NA	TRBV11-2	TRBD1	TRBJ2-3	TGTGCCAGCAGCTTAGTAGGGACAGGGGCGGCAGATACGCAGTATTTT	CASSLVGTGAADTQYF
NA	TRBV2	TRBD1	TRBJ1-6	TGTGCCAGCAGCCCCGGACAGGGAGGTACCTATAATTCACCCCTCCACTTT	CASSPGQGGTYNSPLHF
NA	TRBV28	TRBD1	TRBJ1-5	TGTGCCAGCAGTTTACTGACAGGGGGCGGCAATCAGCCCCAGCATTTT	CASSLLTGGGNQPQHF
NA	TRBV9	NA	TRBJ2-7	TGTGCCAGCAGCGTAGAGGGGATCTCCTACGAGCAGTACTTC	CASSVEGISYEQYF